This entry describes one T cell receptor beta chain. Trimming took off 2 bases at V and 3 bases at J, with 14 bases between the two ends. The germline V gene has CDR1 SGHRS and CDR2 YFSETQ. This CDR3 is built from 15 residues. These data originate in a study of blood T cell repertoires in COVID-19. Per the original methods: Estimation of nucleated cell counts relied on the amplification of reference gene primers. Some clones are missing from TCRdb's copy, which holds only in-frame ones; the method was immunoSEQ multiplex PCR. The V and J calls and clone size come from that table; D and trimming were worked out from the DNA. The table records 150,000 to 200,000 clones, over 90% of them present only once.

The rearrangement links TRBV5-1 to TRBJ1-1; D is unclear. This TCR derives from a woman aged 55-69 years with COVID-19, enrolled during active disease. Source material: peripheral blood. The CDR3 DNA follows: TGCGCCAGCAGCTTTGGCCAACTTCGGGACACTGAAGCTTTCTTT. As protein: CASSFGQLRDTEAFF.